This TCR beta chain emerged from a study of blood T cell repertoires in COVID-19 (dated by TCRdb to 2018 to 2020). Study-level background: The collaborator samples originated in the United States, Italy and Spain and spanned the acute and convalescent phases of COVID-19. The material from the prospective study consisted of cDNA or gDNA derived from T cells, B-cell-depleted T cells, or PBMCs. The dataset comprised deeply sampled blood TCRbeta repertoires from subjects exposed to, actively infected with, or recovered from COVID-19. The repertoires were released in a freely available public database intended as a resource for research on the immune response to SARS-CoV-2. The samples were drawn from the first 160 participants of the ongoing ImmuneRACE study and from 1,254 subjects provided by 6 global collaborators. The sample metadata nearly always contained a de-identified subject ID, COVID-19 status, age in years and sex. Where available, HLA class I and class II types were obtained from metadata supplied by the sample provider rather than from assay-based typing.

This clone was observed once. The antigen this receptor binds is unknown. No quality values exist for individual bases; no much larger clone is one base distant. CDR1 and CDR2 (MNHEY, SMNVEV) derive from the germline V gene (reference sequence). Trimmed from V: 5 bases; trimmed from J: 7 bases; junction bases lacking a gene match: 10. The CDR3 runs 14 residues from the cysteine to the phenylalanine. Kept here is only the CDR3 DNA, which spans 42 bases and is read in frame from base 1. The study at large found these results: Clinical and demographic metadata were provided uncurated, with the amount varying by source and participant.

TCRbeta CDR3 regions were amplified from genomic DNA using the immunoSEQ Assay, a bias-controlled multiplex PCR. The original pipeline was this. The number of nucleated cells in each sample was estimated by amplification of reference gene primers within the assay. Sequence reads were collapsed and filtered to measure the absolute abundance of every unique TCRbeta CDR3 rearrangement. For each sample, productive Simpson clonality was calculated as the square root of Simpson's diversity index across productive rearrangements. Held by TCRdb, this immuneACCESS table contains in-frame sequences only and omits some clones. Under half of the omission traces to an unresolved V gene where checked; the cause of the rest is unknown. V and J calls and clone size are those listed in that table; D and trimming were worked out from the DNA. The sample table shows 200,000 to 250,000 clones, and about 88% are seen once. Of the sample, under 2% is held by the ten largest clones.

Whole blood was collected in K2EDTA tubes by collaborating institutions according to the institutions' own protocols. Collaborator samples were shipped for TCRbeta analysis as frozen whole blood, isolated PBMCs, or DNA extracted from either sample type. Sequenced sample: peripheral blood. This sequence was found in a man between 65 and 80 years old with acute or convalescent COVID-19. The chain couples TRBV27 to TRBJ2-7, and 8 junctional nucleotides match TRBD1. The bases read TGTGCCAGCAGTCCAGGGGGCTCGCGGTTTGAGCAGTACTTC. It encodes CASSPGGSRFEQYF.